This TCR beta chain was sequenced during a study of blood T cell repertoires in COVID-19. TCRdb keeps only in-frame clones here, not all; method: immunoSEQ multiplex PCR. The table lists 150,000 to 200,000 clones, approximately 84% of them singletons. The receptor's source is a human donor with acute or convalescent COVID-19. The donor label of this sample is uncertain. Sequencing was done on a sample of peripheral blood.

The CDR3 here is CASSSQGTLMNTEAFF. The CDR3, as DNA: TGCGCCAGCAGCTCTCAGGGGACCCTTATGAACACTGAAGCTTTCTTT. The rearrangement uses TRBV5-1 and TRBJ1-1, with TRBD1 as a possible D gene (6 bases). In germline, CDR1 is SGHRS, CDR2 YFSETQ. The CDR3 contains 16 residues. The ends were cut back, 3 bases at V and 0 bases at J, with 15 bases in the middle.